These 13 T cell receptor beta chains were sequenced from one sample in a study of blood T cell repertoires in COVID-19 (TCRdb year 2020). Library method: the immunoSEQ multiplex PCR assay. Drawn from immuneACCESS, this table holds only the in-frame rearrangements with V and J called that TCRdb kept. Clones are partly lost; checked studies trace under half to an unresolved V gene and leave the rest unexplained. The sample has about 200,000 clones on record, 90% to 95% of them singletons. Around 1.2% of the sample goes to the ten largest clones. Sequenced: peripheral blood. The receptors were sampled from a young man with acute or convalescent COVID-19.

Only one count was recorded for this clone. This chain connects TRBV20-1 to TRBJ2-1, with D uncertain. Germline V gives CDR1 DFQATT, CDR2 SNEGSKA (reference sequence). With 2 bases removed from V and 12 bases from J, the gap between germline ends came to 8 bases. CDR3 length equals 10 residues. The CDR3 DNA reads TGCAGTGCTAGAAATAGTGGGCAGTTCTTC. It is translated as CSARNSGQFF.

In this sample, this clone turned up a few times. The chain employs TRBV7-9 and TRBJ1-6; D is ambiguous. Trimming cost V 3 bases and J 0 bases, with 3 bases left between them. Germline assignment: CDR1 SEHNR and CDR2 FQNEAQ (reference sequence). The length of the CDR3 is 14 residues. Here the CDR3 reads CASSLASYNSPLHF. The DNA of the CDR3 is TGTGCCAGCAGCTTGGCCTCCTATAATTCACCCCTCCACTTT.

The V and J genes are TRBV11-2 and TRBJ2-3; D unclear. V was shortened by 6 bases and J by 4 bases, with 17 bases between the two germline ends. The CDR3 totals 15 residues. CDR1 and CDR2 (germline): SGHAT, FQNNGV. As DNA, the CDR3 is TGTGCCAGCAGAACGAGAGGTCTAGTTGCAGATACGCAGTATTTT. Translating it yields CASRTRGLVADTQYF.

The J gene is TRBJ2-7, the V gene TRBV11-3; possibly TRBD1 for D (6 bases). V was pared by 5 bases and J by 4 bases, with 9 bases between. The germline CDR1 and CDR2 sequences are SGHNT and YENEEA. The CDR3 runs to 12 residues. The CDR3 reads CASSVTGYEQYF. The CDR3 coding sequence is TGTGCCAGCAGCGTCACAGGGTACGAGCAGTACTTC.

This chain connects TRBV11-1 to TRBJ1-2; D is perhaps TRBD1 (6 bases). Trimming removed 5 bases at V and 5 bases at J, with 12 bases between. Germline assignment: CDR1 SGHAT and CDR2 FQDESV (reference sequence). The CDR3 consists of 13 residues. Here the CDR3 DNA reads TGTGCCAGCAGCCAAGACAGGATATATGGCTACACCTTC. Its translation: CASSQDRIYGYTF.

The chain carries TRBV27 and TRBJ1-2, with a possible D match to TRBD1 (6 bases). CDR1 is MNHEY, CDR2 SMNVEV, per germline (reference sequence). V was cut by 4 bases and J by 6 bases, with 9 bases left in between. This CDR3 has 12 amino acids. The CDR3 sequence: CASSSQGHGYTF. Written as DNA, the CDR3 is TGTGCCAGCAGTTCACAGGGACATGGCTACACCTTC.

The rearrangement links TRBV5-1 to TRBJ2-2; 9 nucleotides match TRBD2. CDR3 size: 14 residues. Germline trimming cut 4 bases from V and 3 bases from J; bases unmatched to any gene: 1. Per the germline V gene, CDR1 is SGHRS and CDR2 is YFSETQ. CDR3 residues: CASSRGGDTGELFF. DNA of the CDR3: TGCGCCAGCAGCCGCGGGGGGGACACCGGGGAGCTGTTTTTT.

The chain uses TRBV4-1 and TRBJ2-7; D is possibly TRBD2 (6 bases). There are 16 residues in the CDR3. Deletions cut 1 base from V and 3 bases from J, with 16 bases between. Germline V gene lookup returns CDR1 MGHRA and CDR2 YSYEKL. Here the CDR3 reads CASSQVSGESNYEQYF. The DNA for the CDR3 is TGCGCCAGCAGCCAAGTCTCGGGGGAATCTAACTACGAGCAGTACTTC.

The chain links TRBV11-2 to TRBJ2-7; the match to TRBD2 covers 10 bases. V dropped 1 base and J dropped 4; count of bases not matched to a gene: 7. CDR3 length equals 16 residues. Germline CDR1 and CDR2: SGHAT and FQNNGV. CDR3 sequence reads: CASSLARGSGRYEQYF. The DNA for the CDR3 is TGTGCCAGCAGCTTAGCCCGCGGTAGCGGGAGGTACGAGCAGTACTTC.

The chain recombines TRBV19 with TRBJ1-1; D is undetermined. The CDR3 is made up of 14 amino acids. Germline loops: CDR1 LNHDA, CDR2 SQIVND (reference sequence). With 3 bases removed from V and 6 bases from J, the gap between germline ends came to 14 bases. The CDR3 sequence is CASSMGSFAAEAFF. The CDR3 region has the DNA TGTGCCAGTAGTATGGGTTCTTTCGCGGCTGAAGCTTTCTTT.

The CDR3 reads CSALGMNTEAFF. CDR3 DNA: TGCAGCGCCCTCGGTATGAACACTGAAGCTTTCTTT. This sequence joins TRBV29-1 and TRBJ1-1; no clear D. The CDR3 spans 12 residues. The V gene lost 7 bases and the J gene lost 0 bases, with 9 bases spanning the gap. Germline-derived CDR1 and CDR2 are SQVTM and ANQGSEA. Full variable domain (remainder filled in from reference TRBV29-1 and TRBJ1-1): SAVISQKPSRDICQRGTSLTIQCQVDSQVTMMFWYRQQPGQSLTLIATANQGSEATYESGFVIDKFPISRPNLTFSTLTVSNMSPEDSSIYLCSALGMNTEAFFGQGTRLTVV.

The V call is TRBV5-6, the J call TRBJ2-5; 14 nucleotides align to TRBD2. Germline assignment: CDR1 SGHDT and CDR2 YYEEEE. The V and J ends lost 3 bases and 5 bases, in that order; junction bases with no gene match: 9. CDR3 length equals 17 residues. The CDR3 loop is CASSSGLAGGVGETQYF. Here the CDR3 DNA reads TGTGCCAGCAGCTCAGGACTAGCGGGAGGTGTAGGTGAGACCCAGTACTTC.

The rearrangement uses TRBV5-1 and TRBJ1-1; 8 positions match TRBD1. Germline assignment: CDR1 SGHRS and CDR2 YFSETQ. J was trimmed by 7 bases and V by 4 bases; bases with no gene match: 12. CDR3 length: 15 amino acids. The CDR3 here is CASSPGQGARGEAFF. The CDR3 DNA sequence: TGCGCCAGCAGCCCCGGTCAGGGGGCTAGGGGTGAAGCTTTCTTT.